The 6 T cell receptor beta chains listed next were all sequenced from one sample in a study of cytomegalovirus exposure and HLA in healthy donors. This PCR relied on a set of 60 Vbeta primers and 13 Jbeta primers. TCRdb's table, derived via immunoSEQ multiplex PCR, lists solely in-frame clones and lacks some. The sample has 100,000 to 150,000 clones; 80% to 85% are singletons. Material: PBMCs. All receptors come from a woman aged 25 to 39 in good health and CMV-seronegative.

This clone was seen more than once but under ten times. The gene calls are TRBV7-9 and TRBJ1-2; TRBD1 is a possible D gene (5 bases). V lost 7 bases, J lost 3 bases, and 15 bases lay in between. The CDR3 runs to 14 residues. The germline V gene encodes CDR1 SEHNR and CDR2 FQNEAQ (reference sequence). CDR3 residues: CASTPPGEDYGYTF. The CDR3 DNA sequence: TGTGCCAGCACTCCCCCGGGGGAGGACTATGGCTACACCTTC.

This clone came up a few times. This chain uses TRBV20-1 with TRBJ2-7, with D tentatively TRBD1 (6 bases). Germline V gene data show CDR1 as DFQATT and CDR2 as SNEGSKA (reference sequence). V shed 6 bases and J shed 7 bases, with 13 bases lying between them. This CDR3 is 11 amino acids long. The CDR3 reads CSAGTLGEQYF. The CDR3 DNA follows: TGCAGTGCAGGGACACTCGGAGAGCAGTACTTC.

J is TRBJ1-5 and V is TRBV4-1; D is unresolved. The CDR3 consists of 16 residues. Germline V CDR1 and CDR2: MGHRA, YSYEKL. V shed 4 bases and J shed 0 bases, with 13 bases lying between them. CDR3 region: CASSPSGSLSNQPQHF. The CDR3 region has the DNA TGCGCCAGCAGCCCCTCAGGTTCGCTTAGCAATCAGCCCCAGCATTTT.

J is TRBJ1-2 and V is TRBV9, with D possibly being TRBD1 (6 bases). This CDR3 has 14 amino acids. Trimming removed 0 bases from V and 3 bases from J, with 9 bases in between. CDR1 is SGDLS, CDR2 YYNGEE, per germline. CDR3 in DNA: TGTGCCAGCAGCGTAGGGCCAGGGGACTATGGCTACACCTTC. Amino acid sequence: CASSVGPGDYGYTF.

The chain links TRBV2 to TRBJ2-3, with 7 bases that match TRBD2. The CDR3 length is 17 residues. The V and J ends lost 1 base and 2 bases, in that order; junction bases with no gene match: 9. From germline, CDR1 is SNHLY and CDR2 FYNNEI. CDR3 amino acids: CASSEDLSGGYTDTQYF. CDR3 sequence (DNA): TGTGCCAGCAGTGAAGACCTCTCGGGGGGTTACACAGATACGCAGTATTTT.

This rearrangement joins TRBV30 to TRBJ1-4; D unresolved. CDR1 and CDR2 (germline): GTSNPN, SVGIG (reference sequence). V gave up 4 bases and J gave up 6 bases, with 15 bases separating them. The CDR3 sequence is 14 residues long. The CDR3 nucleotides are TGTGCCTGGACACCGGGAAGAGGGTATGAAAAACTGTTTTTT. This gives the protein CAWTPGRGYEKLFF.